This T cell receptor (beta chain) was profiled in a study of cytomegalovirus exposure and HLA in healthy donors. General study findings and limits: Relative to equally common others, HLA-associated TCR beta chains showed greater clonal expansion in a later analysis. With high specificity and sensitivity, the classifier reportedly diagnosed cytomegalovirus status. Reportedly, HLA-A and HLA-B alleles of most subjects were accurately predicted from TCR beta.

As regards this clone: Its antigen is unidentified.

Trimming left V 4 bases short and J 11 bases short, with 20 bases between. Germline V CDR1 and CDR2: SGHTA, FQGTGA. This CDR3 is 14 amino acids long. The PCR contained 60 Vbeta and 13 Jbeta primers. Using immunoSEQ multiplex PCR, the repertoire was profiled, and TCRdb retains in-frame clones only, with some absent. The data show 50,000 to 70,000 clones, approximately 71% seen once. This sequence was found in a man aged 35 to 55 in good health and CMV-seropositive. The chain has TRBV7-3 and TRBJ1-1; perhaps TRBD1 as D (5 bases). Sample: PBMCs. The CDR3 sequence is CASSSQGLGSRAFF. CDR3 sequence (DNA): TGTGCCAGCAGCTCCCAGGGTTTGGGCTCTCGGGCTTTCTTT.